The entry below describes one TCR beta chain. The antigen is unknown. A junction end diverges from the germline sequence, so it may reflect a read error. The CDR3 sequence is 13 residues long. Germline values: CDR1 GTSNPN, CDR2 SVGIG (reference sequence). These data belong to a study of cytomegalovirus exposure and HLA in healthy donors. Turning to the study itself: Of some 400 genotyped donors, around 76% clustered with self-reported Caucasian donors. Study-wide results and caveats: Sequencing likely generated an artifact that appeared as a cluster of highly shared sequence variants.

All donors participated as healthy donors of bone marrow. Vbeta (60) and Jbeta (13) primers were used in the PCR. The method was immunoSEQ multiplex PCR; TCRdb's version includes in-frame clones alone and lacks a portion of them. The top ten clones hold roughly 7.3% of a sample with around 150,000 clones, approximately 77% of them seen once. The TCR was taken from a male donor in good health and CMV-seropositive. The sample was PBMCs. The chain has TRBV30 and TRBJ1-3; weak D call: TRBD1 (5 bases). CDR3 DNA: TGTGCCTGGAGTGAAGGGGCTGGAAGCACCATATATTTT. Protein sequence: CAWSEGAGSTIYF.